This entry lists 6 T cell receptor beta chains sequenced from one sample in a study of T cells in Graves' hyperthyroidism and ophthalmopathy. Regions amplified from RNA transcripts were the TCR beta CDR3 regions. When the TCR CDR3 underwent first-round RT-PCR, the HTBI primer set was used. MiXCR was run by TCRdb on the multiplex PCR reads, yielding one entry per CDR3 protein. The table records roughly 380,000 distinct CDR3 sequences, about 14% of them present only once. The sample taken for sequencing was blood. Source of these receptors: a woman in her fifties or sixties with Graves' hyperthyroidism.

This clonotype was observed at least ten times. V and J are TRBV10-3 and TRBJ1-2, with D hard to call. The germline gives CDR1 ENHRY, CDR2 SYGVKD. V lost 4 bases to trimming and J lost 4 bases, with 7 bases between them. The CDR3 is 12 residues long. CDR3 bases: TGTGCCATCAGTGGACTGATCTATGGCTACACCTTC. Translated: CAISGLIYGYTF.

This clonotype was picked up many times. V gene TRBV6-1 combines with J gene TRBJ1-1; tentatively, D is TRBD1 (5 bases). The CDR3 length is 12 residues. Looked up from germline, CDR1 is MNHNS and CDR2 is SASEGT. V lost 5 bases and J lost 4, with 8 bases in between. CDR3 amino acids: CASSPDTTEAFF. The DNA of the CDR3 is TGTGCCAGCAGTCCGGACACCACTGAAGCTTTCTTT.

This clonotype was counted at least ten times. V and J are TRBV30 and TRBJ2-1; D is unresolved. This CDR3 contains 14 residues. Trimming removed 3 bases from V and 7 bases from J, with 16 bases in between. Per the germline V gene, CDR1 is GTSNPN and CDR2 is SVGIG (reference sequence). The CDR3 here is CAWSADLPRNEQFF. The CDR3 DNA sequence: TGTGCCTGGAGCGCAGACTTGCCCCGGAATGAGCAGTTCTTC.

The V gene is TRBV6-1, the J gene TRBJ1-4; unclear D gene. In germline, CDR1 is MNHNS, CDR2 SASEGT. V shed 6 bases and J shed 11 bases, with 19 bases lying between them. This CDR3 has 14 amino acids. The CDR3 region has the DNA TGTGCCAGCAGCCGAGACAACCTCTACGGGAAACTGTTTTTT. Translated, it gives CASSRDNLYGKLFF.

The rearrangement uses TRBV19 and TRBJ2-7, with TRBD2 matching 7 bases. J was trimmed by 9 bases and V by 0 bases; bases with no gene match: 11. This CDR3 has 15 amino acids. CDR1 and CDR2 from the germline V gene are LNHDA and SQIVND (reference sequence). CDR3 region: CASSIEWGGLRGQYF. DNA for the CDR3: TGTGCCAGTAGTATAGAGTGGGGAGGGCTACGAGGGCAGTACTTC. Looking up the rest from reference TRBV19 and TRBJ2-7 gives the full variable domain: DGGITQSPKYLFRKEGQNVTLSCEQNLNHDAMYWYRQDPGQGLRLIYYSQIVNDFQKGDIAEGYSVSREKKESFPLTVTSAQKNPTAFYLCASSIEWGGLRGQYFGPGTRLTVT.

The gene calls are TRBV4-1 and TRBJ2-1; no reliable D call. Germline-derived CDR1 and CDR2 are MGHRA and YSYEKL. This CDR3 is built from 14 residues. Trimming removed 1 base at V and 9 bases at J, with 13 bases between. In DNA form, the CDR3 reads TGCGCCAGCAGCCAAGGGTCCCTCCCGCCTGAGCAGTTCTTC. Translation gives CASSQGSLPPEQFF.